This T cell receptor (beta chain) appears in the sequencing data of a study of T cell responses to AZD1222 COVID-19 vaccine (dated by TCRdb to 2020 to 2022). The study in broad terms: A total of under 250 trial participants underwent TCR sequencing, of whom about 200 had received two doses of AZD1222 and around 25 had received two doses of the MenACWY control vaccine. Trial participants were enrolled into age subgroups of 18-55, 56-69 and 70-plus years, which contained around 150, 28 and 57 TCR-sequenced participants, respectively.

The CDR3 regions of human TCRbeta chains were analyzed by immunosequencing. Per the source publication's procedure: Repertoire TCRs were matched against a reference library of SARS-CoV-2-specific TCRs generated with the MIRA antigen-specificity platform. Breadth was defined as the fraction of unique TCRs that were SARS-CoV-2-associated. Depth was defined as the fraction of total T cells that were SARS-CoV-2-associated. Using the MIRA data, each spike-specific TCR was mapped to the spike region that the TCR reacts to and placed in a CD4 or CD8 class. Log10-transformed breadth and depth values were compared by one-way ANOVA with Sidak's multiple comparisons tests. The source is immuneACCESS, and TCRdb retained only in-frame sequences with V and J called. Part of the clones is not carried over; for the studies checked, unresolved V genes explain less than half of this, and the remainder is unexplained. Clone size and the V and J calls come from that table; the DNA yielded D and trimming. This sample gives some 70,000 clones in total; about 80% of them show up just once. The ten largest make up about 14% of the sample.

Overall results and qualifications from the work: No day 14 peak-response samples were available, so repertoires were characterized only after the peak T cell response. The whole spike protein was spanned by vaccine-associated CD4 TCRs, and dominant responses were seen in regions 160-218 and 743-854. Most participants were white British and females outnumbered males, and the authors suggested that clonal diversity may have been underestimated. Conclusions about previously exposed vaccinees are limited because only a handful of AZD1222 recipients were SARS-CoV-2 seropositive at baseline. The 56-69-year group was small, and its depth increase did not reach significance, likely because of low power. After two AZD1222 doses, both the breadth and the depth of spike-specific TCRs were significantly higher than at day 0 and than in MenACWY recipients. Reportedly, close to half of the unique spike-specific TCRs recognized epitopes lying outside the regions that are mutated in the B.1.351 and B.1.1.7 variants.

On this clone: There is no known antigen for this receptor. At one of its ends the junction is not consistent with the germline gene, which may arise from a read error.

The CDR3 goes from the cysteine to the phenylalanine over 13 residues. Here the CDR3 DNA is all that survives: 39 bases in frame from base 1. Per the publication, the time point label means: about 28 days (+/-7) after the second vaccine dose. AZD1222 recipients given second doses at about 4 weeks or at about 12 weeks were pooled, since spike-specific TCR depth and breadth were not found to differ between the two schedules. Vaccinee samples were obtained from the UK trials COV001 and COV002, which included a single-blind randomized controlled phase 2/3 trial of AZD1222 (ChAdOx1 nCoV-19) in healthy adults. Trial participant PBMC samples were collected at day 0 and day 28 after the second dose for TCRbeta chain sequencing.

The starting material was peripheral blood, obtained 28 days after the second AZD1222 dose. The chain joins TRBV12-3 or TRBV12-4 to TRBJ2-3, with 7 central nucleotides matching TRBD1. This TCR was sampled from an adult who received the AZD1222 COVID-19 vaccine. This receptor has the CDR3 CASSLGTADTQYF. In nucleotides, the sequence is TGTGCCAGCAGCTTAGGGACAGCAGATACGCAGTATTTT.